This T cell receptor (beta chain) is drawn from a study of blood T cell repertoires in COVID-19 (dated by TCRdb to about 2020). For context, the study as a whole: Samples covering the acute and convalescent phases of COVID-19 were provided by collaborators in the United States, Italy and Spain. The material from the prospective study consisted of cDNA or gDNA derived from T cells, B-cell-depleted T cells, or PBMCs. Subjects who had been exposed to COVID-19, were actively infected with it, or had recovered from it provided the deeply sampled blood TCRbeta repertoires that made up the dataset. The repertoires were released in a freely available public database intended as a resource for research on the immune response to SARS-CoV-2. Samples came from the ongoing ImmuneRACE study (first 160 participants) plus 1,254 subjects from 6 global collaborators. Sample metadata almost always included a de-identified subject ID, COVID-19 status, age in years and sex. HLA class I and class II types, where available, came from metadata supplied by the sample provider rather than from assay-based typing.

The germline V gene encodes CDR1 LNHDA and CDR2 SQIVND (reference sequence). Trimming removed 3 bases from V and 4 bases from J, leaving 18 bases between the germline ends. The CDR3, cysteine through phenylalanine, is 16 amino acids long. Only the CDR3 DNA stays, 48 bases, in frame from base 1. As for this clone: Its antigen target is currently unknown. No quality values exist for individual bases; no much larger clone is one base distant.

TCRbeta CDR3 regions were amplified from genomic DNA by means of the immunoSEQ Assay, a bias-controlled multiplex PCR. Concerning the study's data processing: The number of nucleated cells in each sample was estimated by amplification of reference gene primers within the assay. To quantify the absolute abundance of each unique TCRbeta CDR3 rearrangement, sequence reads were collapsed and filtered. For each sample, productive Simpson clonality was calculated as the square root of Simpson's diversity index over productive rearrangements. TCRdb took this table from immuneACCESS and kept in-frame rearrangements with V and J called. Such tables lack part of the clones; where checked against another copy, unresolved V genes explain under half of the gap, and the rest is unexplained. For V, J and clone size, that table is used; D and trimming come from the DNA. The sample table holds roughly 250,000 clones, of which around 86% were seen once. The ten largest clonotypes hold roughly 2.9% of the sample.

Each collaborating institution followed its own protocols to collect whole blood in K2EDTA tubes. For TCRbeta analysis, collaborator samples were shipped as frozen whole blood, as isolated PBMCs, or as DNA extracted from either sample type. Paper-wide results and their limitations: The quantity of clinical and demographic metadata differed by source and by participant and was supplied without curation.

The sequence was obtained from a woman aged 60-75 years with active or convalescent COVID-19. Input material: peripheral blood. In this chain, TRBV19 is recombined with TRBJ1-2, with the D gene uncertain. The CDR3 is CASSIGFRTEAYGYTF. The bases are TGTGCCAGTAGTATTGGATTTAGGACGGAGGCCTATGGCTACACCTTC.